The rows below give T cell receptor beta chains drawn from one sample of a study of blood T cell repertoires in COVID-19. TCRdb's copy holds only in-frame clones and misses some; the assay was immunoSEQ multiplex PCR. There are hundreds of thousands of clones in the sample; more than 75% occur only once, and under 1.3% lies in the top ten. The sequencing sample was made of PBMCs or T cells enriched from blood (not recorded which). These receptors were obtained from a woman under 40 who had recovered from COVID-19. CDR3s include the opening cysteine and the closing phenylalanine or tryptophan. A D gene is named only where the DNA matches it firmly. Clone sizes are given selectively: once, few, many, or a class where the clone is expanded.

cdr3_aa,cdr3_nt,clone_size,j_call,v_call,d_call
CASSADRGEQYF,TGTGCCAGCAGCGCCGACAGGGGCGAGCAGTACTTC,-,TRBJ2-7,TRBV6-5,TRBD1
CASTPGSGSGNTIYF,TGTGCCAGCACCCCTGGCTCAGGTTCTGGAAACACCATATATTTT,-,TRBJ1-3,TRBV6-5,-
CASSFGGGVANTGELFF,TGTGCCAGCAGCTTCGGCGGGGGGGTCGCGAACACCGGGGAGCTGTTTTTT,-,TRBJ2-2,TRBV7-9,TRBD2
CASSRNRESTEAFF,TGTGCCAGTAGTAGAAACAGGGAGAGCACTGAAGCTTTCTTT,-,TRBJ1-1,TRBV19,-
CASTDQGPVNTEAFF,TGTGCCAGCACGGACCAGGGGCCCGTGAACACTGAAGCTTTCTTT,-,TRBJ1-1,TRBV5-4,-
CAISQDNNEQFF,TGTGCCATCAGCCAGGATAACAATGAGCAGTTCTTC,-,TRBJ2-1,TRBV10-3,-
CASSSSRAKGEKLFF,TGCGCCAGCAGCTCTTCCAGGGCTAAGGGTGAAAAACTGTTTTTT,-,TRBJ1-4,TRBV5-1,-
CASSLRAQSNQPQHF,TGTGCCAGCAGTTTAAGAGCTCAAAGCAATCAGCCCCAGCATTTT,-,TRBJ1-5,TRBV27,-
CATSRETPGQVNYSPLHF,TGTGCCACCAGCAGAGAAACACCGGGACAGGTTAATTATTCACCCCTCCACTTT,-,TRBJ1-6,TRBV15,TRBD1
CASSNRGLNTEAFF,TGTGCCAGCAGCAACAGGGGGCTGAACACTGAAGCTTTCTTT,-,TRBJ1-1,TRBV6-5,TRBD1
CASSQRSGVSGYTF,TGTGCCAGCAGCCAAAGATCGGGTGTGAGTGGCTACACCTTC,-,TRBJ1-2,TRBV14,-
CASSLDTGELFF,TGTGCCAGCAGCCTCGACACCGGGGAGCTGTTTTTT,-,TRBJ2-2,TRBV3-1/TRBV3-2,-
CASIPVAGRTPMGCF,TGTGCCAGCATCCCGGTAGCGGGACGGACCCCTATGGGGTGCTTC,-,TRBJ2-7,TRBV27,TRBD2
CASGLDSKAFF,TGTGCTAGTGGTTTGGACAGTAAGGCTTTCTTT,-,TRBJ1-1,TRBV12-5,-
CATSGGQGKETQYF,TGTGCCACCAGTGGTGGACAGGGAAAAGAGACCCAGTACTTC,-,TRBJ2-5,TRBV24-1,TRBD1
CASSTGTGNTGELFF,TGCGCCAGCAGCACCGGGACAGGGAACACCGGGGAGCTGTTTTTT,-,TRBJ2-2,TRBV5-1,TRBD1
CASILAGGAGETQYF,TGTGCCAGCATCCTGGCAGGGGGCGCGGGAGAGACCCAGTACTTC,-,TRBJ2-5,TRBV6-5,TRBD1
CSVEARRVSYNEQFF,TGCAGCGTTGAGGCCCGCAGGGTCTCCTACAATGAGCAGTTCTTC,-,TRBJ2-1,TRBV29-1,-
CASSFSGTGLEQYF,TGTGCCAGCAGCTTCTCCGGGACAGGGCTCGAGCAGTACTTC,-,TRBJ2-7,TRBV5-5,TRBD1
CASSPTGGPNTEAFF,TGTGCCAGCTCACCAACAGGGGGCCCGAACACTGAAGCTTTCTTT,-,TRBJ1-1,TRBV18,TRBD1
CASSQDRDRGRNSPLHF,TGTGCCAGCAGCCAAGATCGGGACAGGGGAAGGAATTCACCCCTCCACTTT,-,TRBJ1-6,TRBV14,TRBD1
CASSNAGTGDGYTF,TGTGCCAGCAGCAATGCCGGGACAGGGGATGGCTACACCTTC,-,TRBJ1-2,TRBV6-2/TRBV6-3,TRBD1
CASPRAEAFF,TGTGCCAGTCCGAGGGCTGAAGCTTTCTTT,-,TRBJ1-1,TRBV27,-
CASRQGTGGLNTEAFF,TGTGCCAGTCGTCAAGGGACAGGGGGACTGAACACTGAAGCTTTCTTT,-,TRBJ1-1,TRBV19,TRBD1
CASSDQGARFVGEAFF,TGCGCCAGCAGTGACCAGGGGGCTAGGTTCGTGGGTGAAGCTTTCTTT,once,TRBJ1-1,TRBV10-1,TRBD1
CAISESQRQPQHF,TGTGCCATCAGTGAGTCCCAGCGTCAGCCCCAGCATTTT,-,TRBJ1-5,TRBV10-3,-
CASSLGQGTEAFF,TGTGCCAGCAGCTTAGGACAGGGCACTGAAGCTTTCTTT,-,TRBJ1-1,TRBV7-6,TRBD1
CASSQGAYEQYF,TGTGCCAGCTCACAGGGGGCCTACGAGCAGTACTTC,once,TRBJ2-7,TRBV18,-
CSVEEGLAGDSYEQYF,TGCAGCGTTGAAGAGGGACTAGCGGGGGACTCCTACGAGCAGTACTTC,-,TRBJ2-7,TRBV29-1,TRBD2
CASRATGGETQYF,TGTGCCAGCAGGGCGACAGGGGGAGAGACCCAGTACTTC,-,TRBJ2-5,TRBV28,TRBD1
CASTTGTGVTGELFF,TGTGCCAGCACCACCGGGACAGGGGTAACCGGGGAGCTGTTTTTT,-,TRBJ2-2,TRBV3-1/TRBV3-2,TRBD1
CASSLELAGGLDEQFF,TGCGCCAGCAGCTTGGAGCTAGCGGGGGGTCTGGATGAGCAGTTCTTC,-,TRBJ2-1,TRBV5-1,TRBD2
CASSQVGNAGELFF,TGCGCCAGCAGCCAAGTCGGTAACGCCGGGGAGCTGTTTTTT,-,TRBJ2-2,TRBV4-1,-
CASSLEDRGNTIYF,TGTGCCAGCAGCTTAGAGGACAGAGGAAACACCATATATTTT,-,TRBJ1-3,TRBV7-9,-
CASSLATLSGNTIYF,TGTGCCAGCAGCTTGGCAACCCTCTCTGGAAACACCATATATTTT,-,TRBJ1-3,TRBV7-9,-
CASSPDRGGTEAFF,TGTGCCAGCAGCCCCGACAGGGGGGGCACTGAAGCTTTCTTT,-,TRBJ1-1,TRBV7-8,TRBD1
CASSPLLNQGTDANYGYTF,TGTGCCAGCTCACCACTACTTAATCAGGGAACGGACGCTAACTATGGCTACACCTTC,-,TRBJ1-2,TRBV18,-
CASSFPPQAMTNEKLFF,TGTGCCAGCAGTTTCCCCCCCCAGGCTATGACTAATGAAAAACTGTTTTTT,-,TRBJ1-4,TRBV28,-
CASSQRTSGGKRTDTQYF,TGTGCCAGCAGCCAACGGACTAGCGGGGGTAAGAGGACAGATACGCAGTATTTT,-,TRBJ2-3,TRBV3-1/TRBV3-2,TRBD2
CASSEGGPTGELFF,TGTGCCAGCAGCGAGGGAGGGCCAACCGGGGAGCTGTTTTTT,-,TRBJ2-2,TRBV9,TRBD2
CASSLALAGRTDTQYF,TGCGCCAGCAGCTTGGCCCTAGCGGGGCGCACAGATACGCAGTATTTT,-,TRBJ2-3,TRBV5-1,TRBD2
CASSIVTGNGYTF,TGTGCCAGTAGTATAGTAACGGGAAATGGCTACACCTTC,-,TRBJ1-2,TRBV19,-
CASSSLRGVAGDRNIQYF,TGTGCCAGCAGCTCTTTACGAGGGGTAGCGGGGGACAGAAACATTCAGTACTTC,-,TRBJ2-4,TRBV11-2,TRBD2
CASSDGYQETQYF,TGCGCCAGCAGTGACGGGTACCAAGAGACCCAGTACTTC,few,TRBJ2-5,TRBV10-1,-
CASSPGGISSYNEQFF,TGTGCCAGCAGCCCAGGGGGGATAAGCTCCTACAATGAGCAGTTCTTC,-,TRBJ2-1,TRBV5-4,-
CASSPGRDNEQFF,TGTGCCAGCAGCCCGGGAAGAGACAATGAGCAGTTCTTC,-,TRBJ2-1,TRBV11-2,-
CASSYFTGRGTEAFF,TGTGCCAGCAGTTACTTTACAGGGAGGGGAACTGAAGCTTTCTTT,-,TRBJ1-1,TRBV6-2/TRBV6-3,-
CASSEAASGGQETQYF,TGTGCCAGCAGTGAAGCCGCTAGCGGGGGCCAAGAGACCCAGTACTTC,few,TRBJ2-5,TRBV6-1,TRBD2
CASSVQGQYNEQFF,TGTGCCAGCAGCGTTCAGGGACAGTACAATGAGCAGTTCTTC,once,TRBJ2-1,TRBV9,TRBD1
CAYSRSYSTDTQYF,TGTGCCTACTCGAGGAGTTATAGCACAGATACGCAGTATTTT,-,TRBJ2-3,TRBV28,-
CASSLRTVEGEKLFF,TGTGCCAGCTCACTCCGGACGGTGGAGGGTGAAAAACTGTTTTTT,-,TRBJ1-4,TRBV18,-
CASSPDRANYGYTF,TGTGCCAGTAGCCCGGACAGAGCTAACTATGGCTACACCTTC,-,TRBJ1-2,TRBV19,-
CASSLGLVFSTDTQYF,TGTGCCAGCAGCTTGGGGCTAGTGTTCAGCACAGATACGCAGTATTTT,-,TRBJ2-3,TRBV5-4,-
CASSGGQGIGDEQYF,TGCGCCAGCAGCGGGGGACAGGGGATCGGGGACGAGCAGTACTTC,-,TRBJ2-7,TRBV5-1,TRBD1
CSVERGQGNGYTF,TGCAGCGTTGAACGGGGACAGGGAAATGGCTACACCTTC,-,TRBJ1-2,TRBV29-1,TRBD1
CASSLDSRSYNEQFF,TGTGCCAGCAGCCTGGACAGCAGATCCTACAATGAGCAGTTCTTC,-,TRBJ2-1,TRBV28,-
CASQTSGTEAFF,TGTGCCAGCCAAACCTCGGGAACTGAAGCTTTCTTT,-,TRBJ1-1,TRBV7-9,-
CASSLPGGGPSTDTQYF,TGTGCCAGCAGTTTACCGGGCGGGGGCCCTAGCACAGATACGCAGTATTTT,-,TRBJ2-3,TRBV28,-
CASSYSPGERGLSYEQYF,TGTGCCAGCAGTTACTCCCCGGGCGAGCGGGGGCTTTCCTACGAGCAGTACTTC,-,TRBJ2-7,TRBV6-2/TRBV6-3,TRBD2
CATSDYGQEDGYTF,TGTGCCACCAGTGACTACGGACAGGAAGATGGCTACACCTTC,-,TRBJ1-2,TRBV24-1,TRBD1